The 23 T cell receptor beta chains given below trace back to one sample, sequenced in a study of shared clonotypes between healthy human individuals. TCRdb's copy holds only in-frame clones and misses some; the assay was immunoSEQ multiplex PCR. The table has roughly 96,000 clones, roughly half seen once. The sequenced material came from PBMCs. The receptors were sampled from a woman aged 40-49 years in good health. Some clones in this sample may be carry-over from other donors' samples.

This clone was seen a handful of times. The gene calls are TRBV5-1 and TRBJ1-2; 7 nucleotides agree with TRBD1. V lost 0 bases to trimming and J lost 2 bases; unmatched junction nucleotides: 7. CDR1 is SGHRS and CDR2 is YFSETQ in the germline V gene. The CDR3 spans 16 residues. The CDR3 region is CASSLGPRGGNYGYTF. In DNA form, the CDR3 reads TGCGCCAGCAGCTTGGGACCAAGAGGGGGCAACTATGGCTACACCTTC.

The chain employs TRBV7-8 and TRBJ2-7; D is unclear. Germline V gene sequence: CDR1 SGHVS, CDR2 FQNEAQ. The CDR3 is made up of 12 amino acids. V was shortened by 1 base and J by 4 bases, with 5 bases between the two germline ends. CDR3 sequence: CASSLEVYEQYF. DNA for the CDR3: TGTGCCAGCAGCTTAGAGGTGTACGAGCAGTACTTC.

V usage is TRBV7-2 and J usage is TRBJ2-7; D not certain. Germline V gene sequence: CDR1 SGHTA, CDR2 FQGNSA. CDR3 length: 14 residues. Trimming removed 5 bases from V and 1 base from J, with 12 bases in between. CDR3 amino acids: CASSLGRNSYEQYF. The CDR3 DNA is TGTGCCAGCAGCCTAGGACGGAATTCCTACGAGCAGTACTTC. The complete variable domain, with remaining parts taken from reference TRBV7-2 and TRBJ2-7, reads GAGVSQSPSNKVTEKGKDVELRCDPISGHTALYWYRQSLGQGLEFLIYFQGNSAPDKSGLPSDRFSAERTGGSVSTLTIQRTQQEDSAVYLCASSLGRNSYEQYFGPGTRLTVT.

In the case of this clone: A read error likely explains this, since a far larger clone differs by one base. The chain employs TRBV6-5 and TRBJ2-5; D is possibly TRBD2 (5 bases). The CDR3 has 16 residues. CDR1 MNHEY and CDR2 SVGAGI come from the germline V gene. V lost 2 bases and J lost 1, with 14 bases in between. In nucleotides, the CDR3 is TGTGCCAGCAGTTACGGTTGGAGACTACCCCAAGAGACCCAGTACTTC. It encodes CASSYGWRLPQETQYF.

This clone was seen a handful of times. V is TRBV27 and J is TRBJ2-1; TRBD2 matches at 14 bases. The CDR3 has 18 residues. Trimming removed 6 bases from V and 5 bases from J; junction bases left unmatched: 12. CDR1 and CDR2 (germline): MNHEY, SMNVEV (reference sequence). In nucleotides, the CDR3 is TGTGCCAGCAGCCCGGGACTAGCGGGAGCCCGTGGGAACAATGAGCAGTTCTTC. It is translated as CASSPGLAGARGNNEQFF.

The chain carries TRBV28 and TRBJ1-2; 10 nucleotides align to TRBD1. The CDR3 sequence is 15 residues long. Germline V lookup: CDR1 MDHEN, CDR2 SYDVKM. Trimming removed 5 bases from V and 5 bases from J; junction bases left unmatched: 8. The CDR3 sequence is CASSLPGQGRYGYTF. CDR3 nucleotides: TGTGCCAGCAGTCTACCGGGACAGGGGCGGTATGGCTACACCTTC.

This clone turned up a few times. The CDR3 DNA reads TGTGCCAGCTCACCGGGAGGGGTGGGCTACGAGCAGTACTTC. Translation gives CASSPGGVGYEQYF. This chain uses TRBV18 with TRBJ2-7; 7 bases align to TRBD2. The CDR3 consists of 14 residues. V shed 3 bases, J shed 3 bases, and the junction held 5 bases outside the gene matches. Germline V gene data show CDR1 as KGHSH and CDR2 as LQKENI.

Concerning this clone itself: Compared with germline, one end of the junction differs, possibly owing to a read error. The rearrangement joins TRBV7-8 to TRBJ2-7; TRBD2 agrees at 9 bases. Germline V gives CDR1 SGHVS, CDR2 FQNEAQ. CDR3 length: 13 residues. The CDR3 protein is CASSLAGTYEQYF. The DNA for the CDR3 is TGTGCCAGCAGCCTAGCGGGAACCTACGAGCAGTACTTC.

The chain has TRBV4-1 and TRBJ2-7; TRBD2 matches at 10 bases. The germline CDR1 and CDR2 sequences are MGHRA and YSYEKL. Trimming took 1 base from V and 0 from J; bases not matched to a gene: 3. This CDR3 region has 16 residues. The CDR3 region is CASSQAAGGNSYEQYF. Written as DNA, the CDR3 is TGCGCCAGCAGCCAAGCAGCGGGGGGGAACTCCTACGAGCAGTACTTC.

The chain links TRBV4-1 to TRBJ2-7; TRBD2 aligns across 9 bases. Per germline, CDR1 MGHRA and CDR2 YSYEKL. CDR3 length: 16 amino acids. Trimming took 3 bases from V and 9 from J; bases not matched to a gene: 15. The CDR3 DNA reads TGCGCCAGCAGCCAGCGGGTAGCGGGAGCCGGCCACGGGCAGTACTTC. This translates into CASSQRVAGAGHGQYF.

CDR3 sequence: CASSQPNQPQHF. The CDR3 DNA follows: TGTGCCAGCAGTCAACCGAATCAGCCCCAGCATTTT. The chain has TRBV6-6 and TRBJ1-5; D is unresolved. CDR1 MNHNY and CDR2 SVGAGI come from the germline V gene (reference sequence). The ends were cut back, 5 bases at V and 4 bases at J, with 6 bases in the middle. This CDR3 region has 12 residues.

The V and J genes are TRBV30 and TRBJ1-5, with 9 bases identical to TRBD1. V lost 5 bases, J lost 1 base, and 3 bases stayed unmatched. The CDR3 consists of 14 residues. The V gene's germline CDR1 is GTSNPN and CDR2 SVGIG (reference sequence). In DNA, the CDR3 is TGTGCCTGGGGGACAGGGTTGAGCAATCAGCCCCAGCATTTT. As protein: CAWGTGLSNQPQHF.

Comment on this clone: Just one base apart from a much larger clone, this may be a read error. A read error is likely, as this CDR3 ends without the conserved phenylalanine or tryptophan. The chain recombines TRBV28 with TRBJ1-1; no reliable D call. V was pared by 2 bases and J by 1 base, with 20 bases between. The CDR3 runs 18 residues. Germline V gene data show CDR1 as MDHEN and CDR2 as SYDVKM. DNA of the CDR3: TGTGCCAGCAGTTTACCTCCCTACCAATCCGGACGGAACACTGAAGCTTTCCTT. Its translation: CASSLPPYQSGRNTEAFL.

The chain couples TRBV15 to TRBJ1-5; 7 bases are a match to TRBD1. The CDR3 extends over 15 amino acids. Germline loops: CDR1 LNHNV, CDR2 YYDKDF (reference sequence). V shed 0 bases, J shed 5 bases, and the junction held 4 bases outside the gene matches. The CDR3 DNA reads as TGTGCCACCAGCAGAGAGGCCAGGGGGGATCAGCCCCAGCATTTT. Translated, it gives CATSREARGDQPQHF.

This clone was counted only a few times. The chain is built from TRBV7-9 and TRBJ2-4, with D perhaps given as TRBD1 or TRBD2 (6 bases each). V was trimmed by 1 base and J by 9 bases, leaving 16 bases between them. The CDR3 length is 15 residues. The germline gives CDR1 SEHNR, CDR2 FQNEAQ (reference sequence). CDR3 residues: CASSLGLTEGGIQYF. CDR3 sequence (DNA): TGTGCCAGCAGCTTAGGACTAACAGAGGGGGGCATTCAGTACTTC. The whole variable domain, remainder taken from reference TRBV7-9 and TRBJ2-4, is DTGVSQNPRHKITKRGQNVTFRCDPISEHNRLYWYRQTLGQGPEFLTYFQNEAQLEKSRLLSDRFSAERPKGSFSTLEIQRTEQGDSAMYLCASSLGLTEGGIQYFGAGTRLSVL.

The DNA of the CDR3 is TGCAGCGTTCGAAAACCCGTAGGACCCTCCTACGAGCAGTACTTC. Translating it yields CSVRKPVGPSYEQYF. The rearrangement joins TRBV29-1 to TRBJ2-7; D is ambiguous. CDR3 length: 15 residues. Germline assignment: CDR1 SQVTM and CDR2 ANQGSEA. V was pared by 5 bases and J by 0 bases, with 17 bases between.

A word on this clone: This clone may be a read error of a much larger clone one base away. The conserved closing phenylalanine or tryptophan is absent in this CDR3, likely reflecting a read error. The chain couples TRBV2 to TRBJ2-3, with 9 bases identical to TRBD1. CDR3 size: 15 residues. The V gene end was trimmed by 10 bases and the J gene end by 0 bases; junction bases not matched to a gene: 8. The germline gives CDR1 SNHLY, CDR2 FYNNEI. The chain's CDR3 is CAIVTGGSSTDTQYL. For the CDR3, the DNA is TGTGCCATCGTGACAGGGGGATCTAGCACAGATACGCAGTATCTT.

This clone came up many times. The chain links TRBV25-1 to TRBJ2-3; 9 bases are a match to TRBD1. Losses at the gene ends were 4 bases for V and 3 bases for J; bases not matched to a gene: 14. Germline loops: CDR1 MGHDK, CDR2 SYGVNS. The CDR3 loop spans 18 amino acids. CDR3 coding DNA: TGTGCCAGCAGTGCCCCGACCGGGACAGGGTCGAGTACAGATACGCAGTATTTT. It is translated as CASSAPTGTGSSTDTQYF.

With regard to this clone: A far larger clone is only one base removed, so a read error is likely. The chain employs TRBV9 and TRBJ1-2; the D gene is possibly TRBD1 (6 bases). This CDR3 has 14 amino acids. V lost 1 base to trimming and J lost 8 bases, with 15 bases between them. From germline, CDR1 is SGDLS and CDR2 YYNGEE. The CDR3 region has the DNA TGTGCCAGCAGCGTACGGGGGGCACCCTACGGCTACACCTTC. This sequence encodes CASSVRGAPYGYTF.

Remarks on this clone: A junction boundary mismatches the germline segment, possibly from a read error. The rearrangement joins TRBV5-4 to TRBJ2-7; tentative D call: TRBD2 (6 bases). The germline gives CDR1 SGHNT, CDR2 YYREEE (reference sequence). The CDR3 runs 15 residues. CDR3: CASSQDPGDLSEQYF. The CDR3 nucleotides are TGCGCCAGCAGCCAAGATCCGGGGGACCTAAGCGAGCAGTACTTC.

This clone was seen repeatedly, ten times or more. The chain combines TRBV30 with TRBJ2-5, with 9 bases aligning to TRBD1. The J call may be incorrect, as the DNA end agrees better with TRBJ2-7. The CDR3 is 13 amino acids. Germline loops: CDR1 GTSNPN, CDR2 SVGIG (reference sequence). CDR3 DNA: TGTGCCTGGAGACGGGACAGGGCGGTCGAGCAGTACTTC. Translating gives CAWRRDRAVEQYF.

This sequence joins TRBV27 and TRBJ2-7; possibly TRBD1 for D (5 bases). Trimming left V 5 bases short and J 8 bases short, with 13 bases between. CDR3 length equals 12 residues. Germline-derived CDR1 and CDR2 are MNHEY and SMNVEV (reference sequence). CDR3 bases: TGTGCCAGCAGTCCGTGGGGCGACCAGCAGTACTTC. Translating gives CASSPWGDQQYF.

This clone has a count of ten or more. CDR3 DNA sequence: TGTGCCAGCAGTGTGACAGGGCCCACAGATACGCAGTATTTT. Translating it yields CASSVTGPTDTQYF. The rearrangement joins TRBV6-4 to TRBJ2-3; TRBD1 aligns across 7 bases. Germline V gives CDR1 MRHNA, CDR2 SNTAGT. Trimming at V came to 4 bases and at J to 2 bases, leaving 3 bases not matched to a gene. The CDR3 has 14 amino acids.